This T cell receptor beta chain was sequenced during a study of cytomegalovirus exposure and HLA in healthy donors. PCR involved 60 Vbeta and 13 Jbeta primers. The protocol was immunoSEQ multiplex PCR, while the TCRdb copy is restricted to in-frame clones and leaves out a portion. The repertoire holds fewer than 250,000 clones, with about three quarters as singletons. Overall study results and limits: Confirmation in vitro established that a few CMV-associated chains were specific for CMV antigens. In an earlier analysis, productive rearrangement rates for most beta V segments clustered near 87% or 30%. Listed as cytomegalovirus-associated were 164 TCR beta chains.

On this clone: Its target is unknown.

The CDR3 loop spans 14 amino acids. Per the germline V gene, CDR1 is SGHAT and CDR2 is FQNNGV. The ends lost 5 bases at V and 4 bases at J; junction bases unmatched: 3. The sequence was collected from a man between 18 and 35 years old in good health and CMV-seronegative. Specimen: PBMCs. This sequence joins TRBV11-2 and TRBJ2-1, with 9 bases matching TRBD1. CDR3 residues: CASSPGQGYNEQFF. CDR3 in DNA: TGTGCCAGCAGCCCGGGACAGGGTTACAATGAGCAGTTCTTC.